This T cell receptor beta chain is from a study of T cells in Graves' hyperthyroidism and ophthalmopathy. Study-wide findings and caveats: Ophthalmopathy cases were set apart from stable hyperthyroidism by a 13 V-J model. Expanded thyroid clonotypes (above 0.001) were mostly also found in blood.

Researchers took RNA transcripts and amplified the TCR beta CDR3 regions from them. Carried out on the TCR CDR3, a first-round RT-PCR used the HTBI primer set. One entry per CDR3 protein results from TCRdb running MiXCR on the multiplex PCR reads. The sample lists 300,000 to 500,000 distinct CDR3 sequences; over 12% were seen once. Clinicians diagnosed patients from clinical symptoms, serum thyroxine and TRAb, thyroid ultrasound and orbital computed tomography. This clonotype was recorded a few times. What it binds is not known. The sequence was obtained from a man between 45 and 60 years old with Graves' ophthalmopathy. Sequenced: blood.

The CDR3 spells CASSFSSGSTGELFF. CDR3 DNA sequence: TGCGCCAGCAGCTTTTCTAGCGGGAGCACCGGGGAGCTGTTTTTT. This chain joins TRBV5-1 and TRBJ2-2, with 10 bases that match TRBD2. Trimming at V came to 2 bases and at J to 4 bases, leaving 2 bases not matched to a gene. The germline CDR1 and CDR2 sequences are SGHRS and YFSETQ. The CDR3 has 15 amino acids. The full variable domain, rest sourced from reference TRBV5-1 and TRBJ2-2, is KAGVTQTPRYLIKTRGQQVTLSCSPISGHRSVSWYQQTPGQGLQFLFEYFSETQRNKGNFPGRFSGRQFSNSRSEMNVSTLELGDSALYLCASSFSSGSTGELFFGEGSRLTVL.